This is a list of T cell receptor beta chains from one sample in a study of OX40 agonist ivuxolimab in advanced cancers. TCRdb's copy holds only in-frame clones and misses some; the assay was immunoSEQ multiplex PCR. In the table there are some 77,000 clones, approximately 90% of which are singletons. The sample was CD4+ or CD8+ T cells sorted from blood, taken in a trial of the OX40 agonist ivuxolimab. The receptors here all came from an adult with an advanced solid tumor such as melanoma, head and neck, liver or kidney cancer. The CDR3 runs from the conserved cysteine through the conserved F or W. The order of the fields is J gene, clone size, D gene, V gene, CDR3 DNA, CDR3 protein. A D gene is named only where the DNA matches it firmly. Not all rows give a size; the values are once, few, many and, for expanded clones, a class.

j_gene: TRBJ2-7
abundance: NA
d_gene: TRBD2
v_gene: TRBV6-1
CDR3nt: TGTGCCAGCAGTGGTTATGCCACCGGGGGGTTC
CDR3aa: CASSGYATGGF

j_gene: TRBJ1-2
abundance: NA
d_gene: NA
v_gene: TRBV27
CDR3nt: TGTGCCAGCAGAATTTCCAGATCCTATGGCTACACCTTC
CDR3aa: CASRISRSYGYTF

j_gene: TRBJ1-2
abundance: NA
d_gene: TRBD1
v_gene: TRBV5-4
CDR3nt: TGTGCCAGCAGCCCGGGACAGGGTGGGTATGGCTACACCTTC
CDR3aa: CASSPGQGGYGYTF

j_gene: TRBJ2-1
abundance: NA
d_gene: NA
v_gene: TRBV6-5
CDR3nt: TGTGCCAGCCAAGGACGGGGGTTTCGGGAGCAGTTCTTC
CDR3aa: CASQGRGFREQFF

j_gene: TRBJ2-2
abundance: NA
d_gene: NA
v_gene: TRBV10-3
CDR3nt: TGTGCCATCAAGGACAGAAGAACGAACACCGGGGAGCTGTTTTTT
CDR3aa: CAIKDRRTNTGELFF

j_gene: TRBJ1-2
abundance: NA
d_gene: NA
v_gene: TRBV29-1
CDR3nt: TGCAGCGTTGGGTATGGCTACACCTTC
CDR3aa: CSVGYGYTF

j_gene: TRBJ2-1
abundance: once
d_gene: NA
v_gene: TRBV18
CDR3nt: TGTGCCAGCTCACCGGGAGCGGGCGGGGTCAATGAGCAGTTCTTC
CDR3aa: CASSPGAGGVNEQFF

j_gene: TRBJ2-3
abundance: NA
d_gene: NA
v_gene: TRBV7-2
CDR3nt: TGTGCCAGCAGCTTCAGCCGGACTAACACAGATACGCAGTATTTT
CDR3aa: CASSFSRTNTDTQYF

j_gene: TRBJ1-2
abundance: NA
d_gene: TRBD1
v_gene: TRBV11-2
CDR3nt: TGTGCCAGCAGCTCCTACAGGGGGCCTGGAACTAGGTATGGCTACACCTTC
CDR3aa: CASSSYRGPGTRYGYTF

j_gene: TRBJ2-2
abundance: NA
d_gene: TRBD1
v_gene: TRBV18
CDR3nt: TGTGCCAGCTCACATCGGGACAGCAACACCGGGGAGCTGTTTTTT
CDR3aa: CASSHRDSNTGELFF

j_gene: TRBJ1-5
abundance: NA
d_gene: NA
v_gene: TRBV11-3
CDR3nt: TGTGCCAGCAGCGAAGGTGGGGGAAATCAGCCCCAGCATTTT
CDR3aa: CASSEGGGNQPQHF

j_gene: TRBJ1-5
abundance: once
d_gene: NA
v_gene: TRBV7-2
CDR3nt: TGTGCCAGCAGCTTAGAGAGTCGGAACCTCAATCAGCCCCAGCATTTT
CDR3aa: CASSLESRNLNQPQHF

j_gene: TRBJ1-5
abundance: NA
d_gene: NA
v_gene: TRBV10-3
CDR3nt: TGTGCCATCAGTGAGTCCCGGTCTACCAATCAGCCCCAGCATTTT
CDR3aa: CAISESRSTNQPQHF

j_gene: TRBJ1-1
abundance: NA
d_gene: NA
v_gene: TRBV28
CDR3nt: TGTGCCAGCACTGGACAGACCAAAGAGGTAAACACTGAAGCTTTCTTT
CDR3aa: CASTGQTKEVNTEAFF

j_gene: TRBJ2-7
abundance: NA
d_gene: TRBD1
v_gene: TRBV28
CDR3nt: TGTGCCAGCAGTTTAGTGGACAGGACCTACGAGCAGTACTTC
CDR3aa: CASSLVDRTYEQYF

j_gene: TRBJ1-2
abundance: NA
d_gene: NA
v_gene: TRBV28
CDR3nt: TGTGCCAGCACCCCCCGCAGGGCGAATGGCTACACCTTC
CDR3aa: CASTPRRANGYTF

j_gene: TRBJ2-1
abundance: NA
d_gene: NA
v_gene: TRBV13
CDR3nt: TGTGCCAGCAGCTTAGCCCAGGGACCATCCTTTTACAATGAGCAGTTCTTC
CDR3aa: CASSLAQGPSFYNEQFF

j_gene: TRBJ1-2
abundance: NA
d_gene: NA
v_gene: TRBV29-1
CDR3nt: TGCAGCGCTGGGGCGGGGACCCTCCTTGGCTACACCTTC
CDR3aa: CSAGAGTLLGYTF

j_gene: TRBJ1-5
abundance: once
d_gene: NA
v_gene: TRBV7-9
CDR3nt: TGTGCCACCCCAGGCAGGGCGGTATATAGCAATCAGCCCCAGCATTTT
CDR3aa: CATPGRAVYSNQPQHF

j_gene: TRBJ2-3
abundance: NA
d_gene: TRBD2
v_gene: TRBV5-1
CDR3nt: TGCGCCAGCAGCGCGGGGGGAGGGCCGAGCACAGATACGCAGTATTTT
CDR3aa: CASSAGGGPSTDTQYF

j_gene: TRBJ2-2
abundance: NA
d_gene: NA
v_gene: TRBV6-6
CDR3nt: TGTGCCAGCAGGAAGACCGGGGAGCTGTTTTTT
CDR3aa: CASRKTGELFF

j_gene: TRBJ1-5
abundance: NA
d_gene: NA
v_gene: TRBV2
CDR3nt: TGTGCCAGCAGGGCCCTAGGGGGACCCCAGCATTTT
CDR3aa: CASRALGGPQHF

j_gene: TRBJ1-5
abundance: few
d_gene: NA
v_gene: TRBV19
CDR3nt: TGTGCCAGTAGTTCAAACAGGGATCAGCCCCAGCATTTT
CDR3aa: CASSSNRDQPQHF

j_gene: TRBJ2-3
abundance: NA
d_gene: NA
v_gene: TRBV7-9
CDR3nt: TGTGCCAGCAGCTCTTCTTCACCTGGCAATACGCAGTATTTT
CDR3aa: CASSSSSPGNTQYF

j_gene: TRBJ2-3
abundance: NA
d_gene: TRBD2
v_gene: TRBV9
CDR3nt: TGTGCCAGCAGCCTGGGACTAGCGGCAGATACGCAGTATTTT
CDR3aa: CASSLGLAADTQYF

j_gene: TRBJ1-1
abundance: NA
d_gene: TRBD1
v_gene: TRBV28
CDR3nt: TGTGCCAGCAGTTTATTTGGGACAGGGGTGACTGAAGCTTTCTTT
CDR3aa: CASSLFGTGVTEAFF

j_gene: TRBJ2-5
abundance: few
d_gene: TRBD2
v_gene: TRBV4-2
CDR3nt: TGTGCCAGCAGCCAAGTATCCGCGGGAGAGGACCAAGAGACCCAGTACTTC
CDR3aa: CASSQVSAGEDQETQYF

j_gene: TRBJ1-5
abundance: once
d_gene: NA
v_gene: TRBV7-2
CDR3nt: TGTGCCAGCAGCTTAGCGGGACAATTTAATCAGCCCCAGCATTTT
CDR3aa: CASSLAGQFNQPQHF

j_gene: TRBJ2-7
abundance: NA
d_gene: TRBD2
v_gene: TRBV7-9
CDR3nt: TGTGCCAGCAGCCAGGGACTAGCGGGATCTTACGAGCAGTACTTC
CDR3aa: CASSQGLAGSYEQYF

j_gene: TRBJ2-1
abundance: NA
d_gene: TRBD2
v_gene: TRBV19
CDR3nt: TGTGCCAGTAGTGTCCTAGCGGGAGGGGTAAATGAGCAGTTCTTC
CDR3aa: CASSVLAGGVNEQFF

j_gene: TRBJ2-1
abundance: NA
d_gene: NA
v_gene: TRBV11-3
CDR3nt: TGTGCCAGCAGCTCCCGAGGGGGAGGGAATGAGCAGTTCTTC
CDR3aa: CASSSRGGGNEQFF

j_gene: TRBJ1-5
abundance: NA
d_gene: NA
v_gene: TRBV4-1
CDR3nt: TGCGCCAGCAGCCTTCGACAGGATATTAGGAATCAGCCCCAGCATTTT
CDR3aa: CASSLRQDIRNQPQHF

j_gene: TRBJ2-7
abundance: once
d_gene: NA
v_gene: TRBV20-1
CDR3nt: TGCAGTGCATCACTAGCTTACGAGCAGTACTTC
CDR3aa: CSASLAYEQYF

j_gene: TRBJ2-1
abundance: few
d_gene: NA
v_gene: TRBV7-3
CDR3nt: TGTGCCAGCAGCTTAGGACGCAACAATGAGCAGTTCTTC
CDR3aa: CASSLGRNNEQFF

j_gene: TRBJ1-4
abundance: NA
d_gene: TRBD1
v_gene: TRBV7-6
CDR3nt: TGTGCCAGCAGTAAGACAGGGGCGGGGGAAAAACTGTTTTTT
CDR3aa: CASSKTGAGEKLFF

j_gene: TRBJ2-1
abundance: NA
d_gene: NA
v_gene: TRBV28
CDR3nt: TGTGCCAGCAGTTTGGAAAAGCGGCTTATTCGGGTTAGGTCCTACAATGAGCAGTTCTTC
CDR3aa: CASSLEKRLIRVRSYNEQFF

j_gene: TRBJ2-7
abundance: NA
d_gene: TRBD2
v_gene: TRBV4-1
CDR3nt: TGCGCCAGCAGCCACCCCCCGGGGGCTAGCGGGAACGACGAGCAGTACTTC
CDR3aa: CASSHPPGASGNDEQYF

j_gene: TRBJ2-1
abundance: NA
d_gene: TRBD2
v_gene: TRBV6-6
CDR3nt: TGTGCCAGCAGACCGGGACTACCTTACAATGAGCAGTTCTTC
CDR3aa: CASRPGLPYNEQFF

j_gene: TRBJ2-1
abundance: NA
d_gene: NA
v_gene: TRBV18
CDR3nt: TGTGCCAGCTCACCACAGGGACGACCAATATACAATGAGCAGTTCTTC
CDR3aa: CASSPQGRPIYNEQFF

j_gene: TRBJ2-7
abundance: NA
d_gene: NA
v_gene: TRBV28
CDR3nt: TGTGCCAGCAGTTTCTTAGCGTTGAGCTCCTACGAGCAGTACTTC
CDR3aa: CASSFLALSSYEQYF

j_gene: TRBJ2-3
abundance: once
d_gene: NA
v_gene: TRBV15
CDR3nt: TGTGCCACCAGCAGATCCCCTCTAGCCGCAGATACGCAGTATTTT
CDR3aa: CATSRSPLAADTQYF

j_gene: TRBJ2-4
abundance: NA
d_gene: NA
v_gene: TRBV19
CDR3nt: TGTGCCAGTAGTATCGAGGGTGCCAAAAACATTCAGTACTTC
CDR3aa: CASSIEGAKNIQYF

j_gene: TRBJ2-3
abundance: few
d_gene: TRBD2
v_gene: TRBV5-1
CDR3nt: TGCGCCAGCAGCCCACCAATAGCGGGAGGAACAGATACGCAGTATTTT
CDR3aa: CASSPPIAGGTDTQYF

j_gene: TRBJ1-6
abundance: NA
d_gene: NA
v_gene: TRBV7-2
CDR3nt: TGTGCCAGCGGCTTGGACAGCTATAATTCACCCCTCCACTTT
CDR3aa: CASGLDSYNSPLHF

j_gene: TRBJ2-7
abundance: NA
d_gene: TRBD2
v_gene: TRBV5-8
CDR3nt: TGTGCCAGCAGCTTTTTTCTTGTAGCGGGAGGAGGGAATCGGTACTTC
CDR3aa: CASSFFLVAGGGNRYF

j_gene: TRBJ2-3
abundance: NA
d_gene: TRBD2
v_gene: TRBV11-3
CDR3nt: TGTGCCAGCAGCTTAGAGTTTGGGCTAGCGGAAACAGATACGCAGTATTTT
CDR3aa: CASSLEFGLAETDTQYF

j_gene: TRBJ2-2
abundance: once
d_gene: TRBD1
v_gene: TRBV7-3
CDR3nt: TGTGCCAGCAGCTTGGCTTCCGGGACAGGGGGTTTCGGGGAGCTGTTTTTT
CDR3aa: CASSLASGTGGFGELFF

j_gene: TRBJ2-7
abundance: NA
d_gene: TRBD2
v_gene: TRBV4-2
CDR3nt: TGTGCCAGCAGCCAAGATACCTGGACTAGCGGGAGATTGCAGTACTTC
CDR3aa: CASSQDTWTSGRLQYF

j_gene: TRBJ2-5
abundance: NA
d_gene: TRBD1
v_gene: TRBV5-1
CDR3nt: TGCGCCAGCAGCGGGGGACAGGGGGAGACCCAGTACTTC
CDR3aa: CASSGGQGETQYF

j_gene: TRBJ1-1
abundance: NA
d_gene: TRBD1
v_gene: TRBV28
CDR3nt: TGTGCCAGCAGTTTAGGGGTGGGCAGGGGGTCAACTGAAGCTTTCTTT
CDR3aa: CASSLGVGRGSTEAFF